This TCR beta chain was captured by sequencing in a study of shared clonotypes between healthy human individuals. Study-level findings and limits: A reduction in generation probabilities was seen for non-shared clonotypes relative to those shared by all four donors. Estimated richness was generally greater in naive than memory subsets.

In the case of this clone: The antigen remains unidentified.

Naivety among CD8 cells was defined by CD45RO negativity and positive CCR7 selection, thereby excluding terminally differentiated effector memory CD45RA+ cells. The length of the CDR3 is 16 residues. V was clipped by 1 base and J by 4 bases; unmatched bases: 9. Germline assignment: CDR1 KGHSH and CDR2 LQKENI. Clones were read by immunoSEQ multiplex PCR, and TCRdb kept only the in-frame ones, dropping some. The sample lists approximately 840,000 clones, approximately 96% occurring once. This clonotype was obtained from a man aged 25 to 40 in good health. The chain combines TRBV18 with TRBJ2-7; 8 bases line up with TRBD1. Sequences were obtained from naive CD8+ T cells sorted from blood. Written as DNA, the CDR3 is TGTGCCAGCTCACCACTTGGGACAGGCTTAGGGTACGAGCAGTACTTC. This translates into CASSPLGTGLGYEQYF.